These 17 T cell receptor beta chains originate from one sample sequenced in a study of shared T cell receptors in the human thymus. Assay used: immunoSEQ multiplex PCR; TCRdb lists only in-frame clones, some missing. This sample has under 850,000 clones, with roughly 88% found just once. These same records also appear under a second study, on human thymus T cells.

The sequencing sample was made of thymocytes. Every receptor here comes from a boy under three years old with a congenital heart defect.

V and J are TRBV28 and TRBJ1-5, with D possibly TRBD1 on 5 matching bases. The CDR3 loop spans 17 amino acids. Germline V gene data show CDR1 as MDHEN and CDR2 as SYDVKM. Trimming took off 0 bases at V and 6 bases at J, with 18 bases between the two ends. The CDR3 DNA is TGTGCCAGCAGTTTATGGGGGCCCTGGCATTTCATTCAGCCCCAGCATTTT. It yields the protein CASSLWGPWHFIQPQHF. Based on the CDR3 plus reference TRBV28 and TRBJ1-5, the full variable domain is DVKVTQSSRYLVKRTGEKVFLECVQDMDHENMFWYRQDPGLGLRLIYFSYDVKMKEKGDIPEGYSVSREKKERFSLILESASTNQTSMYLCASSLWGPWHFIQPQHFGDGTRLSIL.

The chain uses TRBV19 and TRBJ1-5; D is unresolved. Germline V gene lookup returns CDR1 LNHDA and CDR2 SQIVND (reference sequence). The CDR3 runs 18 residues. Trimming shortened V by 6 bases and J by 9 bases, and 30 bases separated the two germline ends. CDR3 DNA: TGTGCCAGTAGCCCTACTACAAACCCGGGAACGGCCGGGCGGCCCCAGCATTTT. Translation gives CASSPTTNPGTAGRPQHF.

CDR3 residues: CASRDGGLSTDTQYF. The CDR3, as DNA: TGCGCCAGCAGGGATGGAGGGCTTAGCACAGATACGCAGTATTTT. The V call is TRBV10-1, the J call TRBJ2-3, with a tentative D call TRBD2 (6 bases). The CDR3 contains 15 residues. The ends were cut back, 6 bases at V and 0 bases at J, with 13 bases in the middle. Germline V gene data show CDR1 as WNHNN and CDR2 as SYGVQD (reference sequence).

The chain joins TRBV11-2 to TRBJ2-7; TRBD2 matches 8 bases. This CDR3 is built from 19 residues. Germline lookup yields CDR1 SGHAT and CDR2 FQNNGV. Trimming removed 0 bases from V and 0 bases from J; junction bases left unmatched: 13. CDR3 sequence reads: CASSLDAGDSGAHSYEQYF. The CDR3 DNA reads as TGTGCCAGCAGCTTAGATGCTGGGGATAGCGGGGCCCACTCCTACGAGCAGTACTTC.

This clone was seen more than once but under ten times. The chain links TRBV28 to TRBJ2-5; 13 nucleotides line up with TRBD2. The CDR3 totals 17 residues. Germline values: CDR1 MDHEN, CDR2 SYDVKM. J lost 5 bases, V lost 3 bases, and 9 bases had no gene match. The CDR3 loop is CASSFYRGLAGRETQYF. DNA for the CDR3: TGTGCCAGCAGTTTCTACCGGGGACTAGCGGGAAGGGAGACCCAGTACTTC.

This rearrangement joins TRBV5-4 to TRBJ2-5; TRBD1 might be the D (5 bases). V was clipped by 4 bases and J by 2 bases, with 12 bases between them. The CDR3 spans 14 residues. From germline, CDR1 is SGHNT and CDR2 YYREEE (reference sequence). The DNA for the CDR3 is TGTGCCAGCAGCCCCTTCCGGACACAAGAGACCCAGTACTTC. Its translation: CASSPFRTQETQYF.

V is TRBV28 and J is TRBJ2-5, with TRBD1 matching over 8 bases. Losses at the gene ends were 9 bases for V and 3 bases for J; bases not matched to a gene: 12. Looked up from germline, CDR1 is MDHEN and CDR2 is SYDVKM. The CDR3 spans 15 residues. This CDR3 is CARSRDRRSKETQYF. The CDR3 DNA reads as TGTGCCAGGAGCCGGGACAGGCGGTCCAAAGAGACCCAGTACTTC.

This clone was recorded a few times. The V and J genes are TRBV4-1 and TRBJ2-1, with 13 bases aligning to TRBD2. V lost 0 bases, J lost 2 bases, and 7 bases stayed unmatched. CDR3 size: 19 residues. The germline V gene has CDR1 MGHRA and CDR2 YSYEKL. CDR3 sequence reads: CASSQEGTSGNRTYNEQFF. The CDR3 DNA reads TGCGCCAGCAGCCAAGAAGGGACTAGCGGGAATAGGACCTACAATGAGCAGTTCTTC.

This clone was seen just once. The V and J genes are TRBV27 and TRBJ2-2, with D possibly matching TRBD1 (6 bases). Trimming removed 0 bases at V and 1 base at J, with 12 bases between. Germline assignment: CDR1 MNHEY and CDR2 SMNVEV (reference sequence). The CDR3 is made up of 17 amino acids. CDR3 sequence: CASSLSAGERNTGELFF. The CDR3 bases are TGTGCCAGCAGTTTATCCGCAGGGGAACGGAACACCGGGGAGCTGTTTTTT.

On this clone itself: This CDR3 is also generated by other DNA sequences in the sample. The chain uses TRBV20-1 and TRBJ1-2; perhaps TRBD1 as D (6 bases). Germline loops: CDR1 DFQATT, CDR2 SNEGSKA (reference sequence). The CDR3 is 11 amino acids. CDR3 residues: CSAGAGYGYTF. The DNA of the CDR3 is TGCAGCGCGGGGGCGGGGTATGGCTACACCTTC.

The V gene is TRBV29-1, the J gene TRBJ1-1; D is possibly TRBD1 (6 bases). The CDR3 consists of 12 residues. CDR1 and CDR2 (germline): SQVTM, ANQGSEA. V lost 4 bases to trimming and J lost 1 base, with 7 bases between them. The CDR3 DNA follows: TGCAGCGTTGCACAGGGGAACACTGAAGCTTTCTTT. It is translated as CSVAQGNTEAFF.

This clone was seen only a few times. The gene calls are TRBV19 and TRBJ1-5, with TRBD1 identical over 7 bases. The CDR3 extends over 14 amino acids. CDR1 and CDR2 from the germline V gene are LNHDA and SQIVND (reference sequence). V was pared by 6 bases and J by 2 bases, with 4 bases of the junction left unmatched. CDR3 DNA sequence: TGTGCCAGTAGGCCGCAGGGGGGCAATCAGCCCCAGCATTTT. As protein: CASRPQGGNQPQHF.

The chain joins TRBV7-8 to TRBJ2-1, with 8 bases matching TRBD1. This CDR3 region has 16 residues. After removal of 5 bases from V and 3 bases from J, the junction contained 9 bases not matched to a gene. Germline-derived CDR1 and CDR2 are SGHVS and FQNEAQ. Written as DNA, the CDR3 is TGTGCCAGCAGCGCTGGACCTGACAGGGGCTACAATGAGCAGTTCTTC. Translation gives CASSAGPDRGYNEQFF.

This clone has just one count. This chain connects TRBV27 to TRBJ1-2; weak D call: TRBD1 (5 bases). Deletions cut 2 bases from V and 4 bases from J, with 14 bases between. The CDR3 is 15 amino acids. Looked up from germline, CDR1 is MNHEY and CDR2 is SMNVEV (reference sequence). The CDR3 DNA is TGTGCCAGCAGTTTAGCCCAGGGTCACAGCTATGGCTACACCTTC. It codes for CASSLAQGHSYGYTF.

V usage is TRBV5-1 and J usage is TRBJ1-6; 9 bases align to TRBD1. From germline, CDR1 is SGHRS and CDR2 YFSETQ. The CDR3 is 15 residues long. Losses at the gene ends were 3 bases for V and 6 bases for J; bases not matched to a gene: 4. The CDR3 DNA sequence: TGCGCCAGCAGCTCCCCGGGACAGGGTAATTCACCCCTCCACTTT. It specifies CASSSPGQGNSPLHF.

The genes are TRBV2 and TRBJ2-3, with D perhaps TRBD2 (6 bases). Per the germline V gene, CDR1 is SNHLY and CDR2 is FYNNEI. The CDR3 totals 13 residues. Trimming removed 4 bases at V and 9 bases at J, with 14 bases between. The CDR3 region has the DNA TGTGCCAGCAGTGCACGACTAGTCGTGACGCAGTATTTT. Its translation: CASSARLVVTQYF.

This clone has a single count. This chain links TRBV2 with TRBJ1-3; D gene uncertain. Trimming removed 5 bases from V and 4 bases from J, with 15 bases in between. The CDR3 has 15 amino acids. CDR1 is SNHLY and CDR2 is FYNNEI in the germline V gene. The chain's CDR3 is CASSPPRDLGNTIYF. Written as DNA, the CDR3 is TGTGCCAGCAGTCCCCCCCGGGATCTAGGAAACACCATATATTTT. The entire variable domain, with the rest obtained from reference TRBV2 and TRBJ1-3, is as follows: EPEVTQTPSHQVTQMGQEVILRCVPISNHLYFYWYRQILGQKVEFLVSFYNNEISEKSEIFDDQFSVERPDGSNFTLKIRSTKLEDSAMYFCASSPPRDLGNTIYFGEGSWLTVV.